One and the same sample provided the 8 T cell receptor beta chains below, sequenced in a study of blood T cell repertoires in COVID-19. TCRdb's copy holds only in-frame clones and misses some; the assay was immunoSEQ multiplex PCR. The repertoire has just under 65,000 clones, over 65% of them found once; the top ten carry 13% to 15%. The sequenced sample consisted of peripheral blood. The origin of the receptors is a man aged 55-75 years with COVID-19, enrolled during active disease.

This clone appeared once. The genes are TRBV9 and TRBJ1-4; perhaps TRBD1 as D (5 bases). Germline lookup yields CDR1 SGDLS and CDR2 YYNGEE. The CDR3 has 15 residues. V dropped 3 bases and J dropped 5 bases, with 14 bases sitting between them. The CDR3 region is CASSETGGLNEKLFF. The DNA for the CDR3 is TGTGCCAGCAGCGAGACGGGGGGACTAAATGAAAAACTGTTTTTT. Variable domain in full (rest from reference TRBV9 and TRBJ1-4): DSGVTQTPKHLITATGQRVTLRCSPRSGDLSVYWYQQSLDQGLQFLIQYYNGEERAKGNILERFSAQQFPDLHSELNLSSLELGDSALYFCASSETGGLNEKLFFGSGTQLSVL.

The J gene is TRBJ2-1, the V gene TRBV19; D unresolved. In germline, CDR1 is LNHDA, CDR2 SQIVND (reference sequence). The ends were cut back, 7 bases at V and 13 bases at J, with 8 bases in the middle. The CDR3 sequence is 9 residues long. CDR3 DNA: TGTGCCAGTAAGCAGGTCCAGTTCTTC. It yields the protein CASKQVQFF.

The chain joins TRBV6-5 to TRBJ2-3; 7 bases line up with TRBD2. Germline CDR1 and CDR2: MNHEY and SVGAGI. Trimming removed 6 bases from V and 4 bases from J; junction bases left unmatched: 10. The CDR3 sequence is 15 residues long. CDR3 sequence (DNA): TGTGCCAGCAGGCGCGGGGGTGGCTGGGCAGATACGCAGTATTTT. It encodes CASRRGGGWADTQYF.

The V and J genes are TRBV12-3 or TRBV12-4 and TRBJ2-3; no firm D call. This CDR3 is built from 12 residues. With 6 bases removed from V and 5 bases from J, the gap between germline ends came to 9 bases. The CDR3 coding sequence is TGTGCCAGCAGCCCAAGCGAAGATACGCAGTATTTT. Translated, it gives CASSPSEDTQYF.

This clone occurred a few times. This chain joins TRBV5-1 and TRBJ2-3, with 12 bases identical to TRBD1. Trimming at V came to 1 base and at J to 6 bases, leaving 6 bases not matched to a gene. CDR3 length: 16 amino acids. CDR1 and CDR2 (germline): SGHRS, YFSETQ. This chain's CDR3 is CASSLTGQGASDTQYF. CDR3 nucleotides: TGCGCCAGCAGCTTGACGGGACAGGGGGCTTCGGATACGCAGTATTTT.

This clone was recorded only once. The V and J genes are TRBV18 and TRBJ2-2; 9 bases are a match to TRBD1. The CDR3 runs 16 residues. V lost 0 bases and J lost 4; bases outside the gene matches: 3. The germline V gene has CDR1 KGHSH and CDR2 LQKENI. CDR3 sequence: CASSPPGQGSTGELFF. The CDR3 bases are TGTGCCAGCTCACCACCGGGACAGGGTTCCACCGGGGAGCTGTTTTTT.

The CDR3 sequence: CASSEPPGQGVANTGELFF. CDR3 DNA sequence: TGCGCCAGCAGTGAGCCACCGGGACAGGGGGTCGCGAACACCGGGGAGCTGTTTTTT. The rearrangement uses TRBV10-2 and TRBJ2-2, with 11 bases lining up with TRBD1. The CDR3 sequence is 19 residues long. CDR1 is WSHSY, CDR2 SAAADI, per germline. The V and J ends lost 2 bases and 0 bases, in that order; junction bases with no gene match: 8.

The J gene is TRBJ1-3, the V gene TRBV7-9, with 8 positions matching TRBD1. Trimming at V came to 5 bases and at J to 0 bases, leaving 6 bases not matched to a gene. The CDR3 has 16 amino acids. In germline, CDR1 is SEHNR, CDR2 FQNEAQ (reference sequence). The CDR3 sequence: CASSTWTGISGNTIYF. In DNA form, the CDR3 reads TGTGCCAGCAGCACGTGGACAGGGATCTCTGGAAACACCATATATTTT.